The T cell receptor beta chain described here comes from a study of blood T cell repertoires in COVID-19. CDR3 length: 15 amino acids. With V trimmed by 4 bases and J by 12 bases, 15 bases remained unmatched. CDR1 is MNHEY and CDR2 is SVGEGT in the germline V gene. Repertoires were generated with immunoSEQ multiplex PCR, while TCRdb's copy carries only in-frame clones and drops some. Here the sample spans under 350,000 clones, approximately 83% being singletons. The clonotype was recovered from a woman aged 65 to 85 with acute or convalescent COVID-19. The V call is TRBV6-2 or TRBV6-3, the J call TRBJ2-3; 8 positions agree with TRBD2. Sequencing input: peripheral blood. The CDR3 reads CASSSNPTTGGPQYF. As DNA, the CDR3 is TGTGCCAGCAGTTCCAACCCGACGACGGGGGGGCCTCAGTATTTT.